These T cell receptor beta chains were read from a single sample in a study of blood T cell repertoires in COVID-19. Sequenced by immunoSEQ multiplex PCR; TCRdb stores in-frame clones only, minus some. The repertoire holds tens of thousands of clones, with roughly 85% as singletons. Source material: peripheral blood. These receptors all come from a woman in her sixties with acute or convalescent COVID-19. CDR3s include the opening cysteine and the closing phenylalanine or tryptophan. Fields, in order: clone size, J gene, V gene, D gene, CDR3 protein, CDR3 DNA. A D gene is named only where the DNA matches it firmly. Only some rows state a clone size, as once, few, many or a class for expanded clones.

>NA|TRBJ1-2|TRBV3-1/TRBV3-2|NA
CASSQVYSLGGTGSNYGYTF
TGTGCCAGCAGCCAAGTTTATAGTCTTGGCGGGACCGGATCTAACTATGGCTACACCTTC
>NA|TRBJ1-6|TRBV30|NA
CAWSVRQVDSPLHF
TGTGCCTGGAGTGTAAGACAGGTGGATTCACCCCTCCACTTT
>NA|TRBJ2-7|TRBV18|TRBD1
CASSQGQGAQYEQYF
TGTGCCAGCTCACAGGGACAGGGGGCGCAGTACGAGCAGTACTTC
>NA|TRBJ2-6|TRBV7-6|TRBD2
CASSPGPSGVSGANVLTF
TGTGCCAGCAGCCCCGGGCCTAGCGGAGTCTCTGGGGCCAACGTCCTGACTTTC
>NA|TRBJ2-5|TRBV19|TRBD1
CASSIGDREETQYF
TGTGCCAGTAGTATAGGGGACAGGGAAGAGACCCAGTACTTC
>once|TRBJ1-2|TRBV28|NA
CASSPAPLGSNYGYTF
TGTGCCAGCAGTCCGGCCCCCCTGGGGAGTAACTATGGCTACACCTTC
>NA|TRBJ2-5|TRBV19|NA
CASSTYHGTREETQYF
TGTGCCAGTAGTACGTACCACGGGACTCGGGAGGAGACCCAGTACTTC
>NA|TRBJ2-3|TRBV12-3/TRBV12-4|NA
CASFRASTDTQYF
TGTGCCAGTTTCAGGGCCAGCACAGATACGCAGTATTTT
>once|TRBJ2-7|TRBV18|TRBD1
CASSPQPFDRGSYEQYF
TGTGCCAGCTCACCACAACCATTCGACAGGGGGTCCTACGAGCAGTACTTC
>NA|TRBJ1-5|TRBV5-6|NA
CASSLRSYNQPQHF
TGTGCCAGCAGCTTGCGGAGTTACAATCAGCCCCAGCATTTT
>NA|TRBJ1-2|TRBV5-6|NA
CASSLTRVVHGYTF
TGTGCCAGCAGCTTGACCAGGGTTGTACATGGCTACACCTTC
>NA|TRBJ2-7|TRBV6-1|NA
CASSEALGGDEQYF
TGTGCCAGCAGTGAAGCCCTGGGGGGTGACGAGCAGTACTTC
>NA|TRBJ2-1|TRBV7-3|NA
CASSSRLSSHNEQFF
TGTGCCAGCAGTTCCAGACTCAGTTCCCACAATGAGCAGTTCTTC
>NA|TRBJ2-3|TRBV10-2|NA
CASNREQGTDTQYF
TGCGCCAGCAATCGGGAGCAGGGCACAGATACGCAGTATTTT
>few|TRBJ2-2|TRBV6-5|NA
CASSYWTGPPRELFF
TGTGCCAGCAGTTACTGGACTGGCCCACCCCGGGAGCTGTTTTTT
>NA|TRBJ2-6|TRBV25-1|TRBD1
CASSGTGRANVLTF
TGTGCCAGCAGTGGGACAGGACGGGCCAACGTCCTGACTTTC
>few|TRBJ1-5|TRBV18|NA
CASSPIRQGHQPQHF
TGTGCCAGCTCACCAATCCGCCAGGGTCACCAGCCCCAGCATTTT
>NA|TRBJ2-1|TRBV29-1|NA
CSVARGNEQFF
TGCAGCGTTGCAAGGGGAAATGAGCAGTTCTTC
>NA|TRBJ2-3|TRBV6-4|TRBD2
CASSDSLAGPDTQYF
TGTGCCAGCAGTGACTCACTAGCGGGGCCAGATACGCAGTATTTT
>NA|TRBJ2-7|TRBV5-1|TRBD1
CASSRGQGTDEQYF
TGCGCCAGCAGCCGGGGACAGGGGACCGATGAGCAGTACTTC
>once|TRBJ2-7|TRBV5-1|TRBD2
CASSLARTSGRAYEQYF
TGCGCCAGCAGCTTGGCGCGGACTAGCGGGAGGGCCTACGAGCAGTACTTC
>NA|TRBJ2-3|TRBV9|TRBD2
CASSYAASSGGNTDTQYF
TGTGCCAGCAGCTATGCCGCCTCTAGCGGGGGTAACACAGATACGCAGTATTTT
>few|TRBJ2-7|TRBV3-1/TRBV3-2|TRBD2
CASSQHAITSGSSEQYF
TGTGCCAGCAGCCAGCACGCGATAACTAGCGGTAGTAGCGAGCAGTACTTC
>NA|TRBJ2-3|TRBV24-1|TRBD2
CATSDSTSGGPGTDTQYF
TGTGCCACCAGTGATTCAACTAGCGGGGGCCCGGGGACAGATACGCAGTATTTT
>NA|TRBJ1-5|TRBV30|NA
CAWSSRLSNQPQHF
TGTGCCTGGAGTTCCAGGTTAAGCAATCAGCCCCAGCATTTT
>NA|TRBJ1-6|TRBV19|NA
CASSEGRNSPLHF
TGTGCCAGTAGTGAGGGCAGAAATTCACCCCTCCACTTT
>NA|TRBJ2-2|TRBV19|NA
CASSPRQAKNTGELFF
TGTGCCAGTAGCCCTAGACAGGCGAAGAACACCGGGGAGCTGTTTTTT
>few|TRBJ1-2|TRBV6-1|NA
CASSEREGGRGYTF
TGTGCCAGCAGTGAGCGCGAGGGCGGTCGTGGCTACACCTTC
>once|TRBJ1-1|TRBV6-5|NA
CASVFSSGTEAFF
TGTGCCAGCGTTTTTTCCTCAGGGACTGAAGCTTTCTTT
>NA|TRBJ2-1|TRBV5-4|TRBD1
CASSHQTGHNEQFF
TGTGCCAGCAGCCACCAGACAGGGCACAATGAGCAGTTCTTC
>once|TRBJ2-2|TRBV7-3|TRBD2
CASSLGLAGGPTGELFF
TGTGCCAGCAGCCTCGGACTAGCGGGGGGACCGACCGGGGAGCTGTTTTTT
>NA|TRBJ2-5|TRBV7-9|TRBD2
CASSPGIASGGQETQYF
TGTGCCAGCAGCCCGGGCATTGCTAGCGGGGGGCAAGAGACCCAGTACTTC
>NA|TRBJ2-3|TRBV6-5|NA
CASRERGGTSDTQYF
TGTGCCAGCAGAGAGAGAGGCGGGACCAGCGATACGCAGTATTTT
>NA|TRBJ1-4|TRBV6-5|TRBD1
CASSRGQVNEKLFF
TGTGCCAGCAGTCGAGGACAGGTTAATGAAAAACTGTTTTTT
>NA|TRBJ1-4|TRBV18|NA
CASSPRQAGGVGNEKLFF
TGTGCCAGCTCACCAAGGCAGGCTGGAGGAGTAGGTAATGAAAAACTGTTTTTT